Listed here is a single TCR beta chain. Judged by frequency, this clonotype is large (0.1 to 1%); no count was given. The clone's antigen remains unknown. CDR1 and CDR2 were assigned from the germline V gene as SGHRS and YFSETQ. From the cysteine through the phenylalanine, the CDR3 covers 17 amino acids. The DNA is not on file. Libraries were constructed by 10x single-cell sequencing. 10X Genomics single-cell V(D)J and 5' gene-expression libraries were used to profile CSF cells. CSF single-cell TCR libraries were sequenced on an Illumina NextSeq550. The study's own analysis went as follows. After V(D)J reads were mapped to the vdj-GRCh38 alts ensemble 2.0.0 reference, the Cell Ranger vdj pipeline was used to analyse the reads. A clonotype was defined as a group of cell barcodes sharing the same set of productive CDR3 nucleotide sequences. To link clonality with transcriptional profiles, clonotype information was added to the Seurat v3.0 gene-expression metadata. CSF cells with more than 1,800 genes, more than 7,500 UMIs or more than 10% mitochondrial reads were excluded. To find TCRs with known antigen specificity, CDR3-beta sequences were matched against VDJdb. Clone sharing was examined by network analysis using the R package qgraph, in which only TCRs with complete alpha and beta chains were included. TCRdb reprocessed the reads; each CDR3 protein sequence makes one entry, and DNA is unavailable. What appears here as the V and J calls and clone size reflects TCRdb's work, not the paper's. The sample's records list over a thousand distinct CDR3 sequences. About 7.8% of the sample is held by the ten biggest clonotypes.

This entry is derived from a study of CD8 T cells in cerebrospinal fluid in Alzheimer's disease (TCRdb year 2020). About the investigation overall: The study assessed CSF T cell clonal expansion with two single-cell approaches: plate-based nested PCR sequencing and droplet-based sequencing. In the droplet-based CSF analysis comparing patients with controls, there were about nine healthy controls (10,876 cells) and about nine patients with MCI or Alzheimer's disease (10,391 cells). A total of roughly 24 samples were covered by the CSF gene-expression analysis, in which Parkinson's disease patients were included. The study examined whether cerebrospinal fluid from healthy elderly individuals and from patients with neurodegenerative disease contained clonally expanded T cells.

What the study reported, not specific to this receptor: The overall clonality comparison included only samples with detectable clones (approximately 11 healthy, 5 MCI, 5 AD, 6 PD). In patients with MCI or Alzheimer's disease, the biggest CSF clone accounted for a larger percentage of TCRs than in controls. It was cautioned by the authors that a causal link between EBV and Alzheimer's disease is not established by the detection of EBV-specific TCRs in CSF. When data were pooled, most of the 6 Alzheimer's patients but only 1 of 10 healthy subjects had a highly expanded clone, defined as at least 3% of TCRs. The EBV-specific clones were neither the most highly expanded clones nor enriched among patients.

All participants were free of acute infectious disease and in good physical condition. For droplet-based sequencing, live CSF cells were sorted with a live/dead marker. To pellet immune cells, CSF obtained by lumbar puncture was centrifuged at 300g. Each CSF sample was examined for red blood cells, and any sample with blood contamination was excluded. CSF cells were cryopreserved in freezing medium, frozen overnight at -80 °C, and then stored in liquid nitrogen. Before analysis, CSF samples were stored for less than seven months. Sequencing was carried out using cerebrospinal fluid. The origin of this receptor is a human donor in good health. The sequence is built from TRBV5-1 and TRBJ1-1; TCRdb indicates TRBD1, and absent DNA this call remains unverified. The CDR3 has the sequence CASSLGEQGGLNTEAFF.